This T cell receptor beta chain was captured by sequencing in a study of T cells after yellow fever vaccination. Study-level findings and limits: Highly abundant clonotypes carried over from the bulk population could end up in FACS-sorted repertoires as contaminants.

About this clonotype itself: Its antigen is currently unknown.

Germline V gene lookup returns CDR1 DFQATT and CDR2 SNEGSKA (reference sequence). V was clipped by 6 bases and J by 3 bases, with 14 bases between them. CDR3 length: 14 residues. TCRdb recomputed calls from the 5' RACE reads with MiXCR, one row per CDR3 protein. The data contain around 250,000 distinct CDR3 sequences, over 4.5% of them seen just once; the ten biggest clones take up roughly 3.5%. The receptor comes from a man between 18 and 29 years old who received the YFV17D yellow fever vaccine. The J gene is TRBJ1-4, the V gene TRBV20-1; the D is unclear. Here the sequenced sample was CD4+ T cells sorted from PBMCs, taken on the day of the yellow fever booster vaccination. This CDR3 reads CSAPDGRSNEKLFF. Written as DNA, the CDR3 is TGCAGTGCCCCCGACGGGAGATCTAATGAAAAACTGTTTTTT.